What follows describes a single T cell receptor (beta chain). The antigen is undetermined. Trimming removed 0 bases from V and 6 bases from J, with 11 bases in between. CDR1 is LNHNV and CDR2 is YYDKDF in the germline V gene (reference sequence). The CDR3 contains 14 residues. The PCR had 60 Vbeta and 13 Jbeta primers. Sequenced by immunoSEQ multiplex PCR; TCRdb stores in-frame clones only, minus some. The specimen's table records 50,000 to 70,000 clones. The data stem from a study of cytomegalovirus exposure and HLA in healthy donors. Study at large: HLA-typed donors contributed 65 million to 95 million unique TCRs, which were held in an early data release. Findings of the study overall: Later analysis identified a missense DCLRE1C variant that was linked to TCR beta V- and J-gene trimming. The classifier reportedly diagnosed cytomegalovirus status with high specificity and sensitivity. Using a false discovery rate of 0.05, a later analysis showed that 16,000 or so TCR beta sequences were associated with HLA alleles.

What was sequenced was PBMCs. This chain connects TRBV15 to TRBJ1-1; D not resolved. The receptor was isolated from a woman aged 18-30 years in good health and CMV-seronegative. As DNA, the CDR3 is TGTGCCACCAGCAGAGAGGCGGGGTTCGCTGAAGCTTTCTTT. It yields the protein CATSREAGFAEAFF. The full variable domain, in which reference TRBV15 and TRBJ1-1 provide the parts outside the CDR3, is DAMVIQNPRYQVTQFGKPVTLSCSQTLNHNVMYWYQQKSSQAPKLLFHYYDKDFNNEADTPDNFQSRRPNTSFCFLDIRSPGLGDTAMYLCATSREAGFAEAFFGQGTRLTVV.